This T cell receptor beta chain is drawn from a study of memory CD4+ T cells and cytomegalovirus serostatus. The sort gate was single viable CD3+CD4+CD8-CD45RO+ cells for memory CD4+ T cells. Serostatus was set by detecting CMV pp150, pp28, p38, p52 IgG. CD4+ T cells were isolated by positive magnetic selection. The germline V gene has CDR1 DFQATT and CDR2 SNEGSKA (reference sequence). The V gene lost 4 bases and the J gene lost 8 bases, with 5 bases spanning the gap. The CDR3 spans 10 residues. Clones were sequenced by immunoSEQ multiplex PCR, and TCRdb holds only the in-frame ones, with some missing. The table includes about 67,000 clones, approximately 80% detected once. This clone has more than one count but fewer than ten. Its antigen is unidentified. General study findings and limits: CD4+ memory repertoires contained about 40% of the roughly 160 reported CMV TCRbeta sequences.

The specimen sequenced was memory CD4+ T cells from blood. The TCR comes from an adult in good health and CMV-seropositive. The J gene is TRBJ2-2, the V gene TRBV20-1; D not resolved. Here the CDR3 reads CSANAGELFF. The CDR3 coding sequence is TGCAGTGCTAATGCAGGGGAGCTGTTTTTT.